This TCR beta chain was profiled in a study of blood T cell repertoires in COVID-19. In terms of age and location, participants ranged from roughly 18 to 90 years and lived in under 30 US areas. Each recovered donor of Cohort 3 presented with two negative PCRs, clearance, or symptom resolution. Assay used: immunoSEQ multiplex PCR; TCRdb lists only in-frame clones, some missing. Of 160,000 or so clones listed, around 83% are singletons. The CDR3 spans 14 residues. Per germline, CDR1 SNHLY and CDR2 FYNNEI. Trimming took off 2 bases at V and 1 base at J, with 8 bases between the two ends. V is TRBV2 and J is TRBJ1-1; D unclear. The specimen sequenced was PBMCs or T cells enriched from blood (not recorded which). The receptor was isolated from a man aged 50 to 60 who had recovered from COVID-19. The CDR3, as DNA: TGTGCCAGCAGTGAATTTTTAGCGAACACTGAAGCTTTCTTT. Translated, it gives CASSEFLANTEAFF.